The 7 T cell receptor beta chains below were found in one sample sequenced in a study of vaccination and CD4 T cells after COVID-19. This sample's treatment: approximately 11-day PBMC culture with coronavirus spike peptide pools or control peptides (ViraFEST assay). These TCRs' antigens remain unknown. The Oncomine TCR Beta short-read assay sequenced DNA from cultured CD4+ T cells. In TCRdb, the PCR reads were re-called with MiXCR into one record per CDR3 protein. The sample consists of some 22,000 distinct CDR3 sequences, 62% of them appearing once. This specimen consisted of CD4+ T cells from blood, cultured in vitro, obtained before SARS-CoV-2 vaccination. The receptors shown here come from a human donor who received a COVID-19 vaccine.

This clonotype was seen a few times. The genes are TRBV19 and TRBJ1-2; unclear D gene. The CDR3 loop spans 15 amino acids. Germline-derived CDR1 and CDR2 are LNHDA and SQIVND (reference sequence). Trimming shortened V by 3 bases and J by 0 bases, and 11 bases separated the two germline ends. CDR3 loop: CASSIVSETNYGYTF. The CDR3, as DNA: TGTGCCAGTAGTATCGTATCAGAGACTAACTATGGCTACACCTTC.

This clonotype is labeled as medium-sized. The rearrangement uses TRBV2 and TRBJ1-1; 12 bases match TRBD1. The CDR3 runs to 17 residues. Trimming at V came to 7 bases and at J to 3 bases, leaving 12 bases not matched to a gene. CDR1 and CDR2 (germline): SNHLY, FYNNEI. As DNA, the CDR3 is TGTGCCAGCAATCGTCGGGACAGGGGGCGGGTATACACTGAAGCTTTCTTT. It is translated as CASNRRDRGRVYTEAFF.

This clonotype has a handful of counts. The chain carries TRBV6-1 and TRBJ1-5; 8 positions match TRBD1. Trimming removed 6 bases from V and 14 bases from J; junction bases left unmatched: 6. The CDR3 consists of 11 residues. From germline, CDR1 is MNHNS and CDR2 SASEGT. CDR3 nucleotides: TGTGCCAGCAGAATCCGGGACAGGAAGCATTTT. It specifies CASRIRDRKHF.

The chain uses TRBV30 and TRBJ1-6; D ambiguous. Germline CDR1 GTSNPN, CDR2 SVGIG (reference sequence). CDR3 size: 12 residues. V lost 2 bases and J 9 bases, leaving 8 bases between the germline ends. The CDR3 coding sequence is TGTGCCTGGAGTACGGCTACTTCACCCCTCCACTTT. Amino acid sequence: CAWSTATSPLHF.

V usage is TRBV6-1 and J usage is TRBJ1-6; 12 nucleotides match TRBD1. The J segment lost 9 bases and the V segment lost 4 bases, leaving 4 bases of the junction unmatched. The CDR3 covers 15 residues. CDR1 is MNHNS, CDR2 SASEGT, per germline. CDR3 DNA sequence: TGTGCCAGCAGTGGCCGGGACAGGGGGCTTTCACCCCTCCACTTT. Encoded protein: CASSGRDRGLSPLHF.

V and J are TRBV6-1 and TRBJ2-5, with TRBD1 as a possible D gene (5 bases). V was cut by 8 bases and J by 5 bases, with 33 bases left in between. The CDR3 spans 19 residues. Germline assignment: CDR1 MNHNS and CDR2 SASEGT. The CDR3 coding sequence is TGTGCCAGCGCTCCACGCTACGACCAGGGTTTCAGTTTCGCGGAGACCCAGTACTTC. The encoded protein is CASAPRYDQGFSFAETQYF.

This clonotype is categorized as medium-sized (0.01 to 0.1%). The CDR3 DNA is TGTGCCAGCAGCTTAAACCTACGGGACAGGGGAGGCTATAGCAATCAGCCCCAGCATTTT. This gives the protein CASSLNLRDRGGYSNQPQHF. This chain uses TRBV7-8 with TRBJ1-5; 10 bases agree with TRBD1. Germline CDR1 SGHVS, CDR2 FQNEAQ. The V and J ends lost 2 bases and 0 bases, in that order; junction bases with no gene match: 13. This CDR3 spans 20 amino acids.